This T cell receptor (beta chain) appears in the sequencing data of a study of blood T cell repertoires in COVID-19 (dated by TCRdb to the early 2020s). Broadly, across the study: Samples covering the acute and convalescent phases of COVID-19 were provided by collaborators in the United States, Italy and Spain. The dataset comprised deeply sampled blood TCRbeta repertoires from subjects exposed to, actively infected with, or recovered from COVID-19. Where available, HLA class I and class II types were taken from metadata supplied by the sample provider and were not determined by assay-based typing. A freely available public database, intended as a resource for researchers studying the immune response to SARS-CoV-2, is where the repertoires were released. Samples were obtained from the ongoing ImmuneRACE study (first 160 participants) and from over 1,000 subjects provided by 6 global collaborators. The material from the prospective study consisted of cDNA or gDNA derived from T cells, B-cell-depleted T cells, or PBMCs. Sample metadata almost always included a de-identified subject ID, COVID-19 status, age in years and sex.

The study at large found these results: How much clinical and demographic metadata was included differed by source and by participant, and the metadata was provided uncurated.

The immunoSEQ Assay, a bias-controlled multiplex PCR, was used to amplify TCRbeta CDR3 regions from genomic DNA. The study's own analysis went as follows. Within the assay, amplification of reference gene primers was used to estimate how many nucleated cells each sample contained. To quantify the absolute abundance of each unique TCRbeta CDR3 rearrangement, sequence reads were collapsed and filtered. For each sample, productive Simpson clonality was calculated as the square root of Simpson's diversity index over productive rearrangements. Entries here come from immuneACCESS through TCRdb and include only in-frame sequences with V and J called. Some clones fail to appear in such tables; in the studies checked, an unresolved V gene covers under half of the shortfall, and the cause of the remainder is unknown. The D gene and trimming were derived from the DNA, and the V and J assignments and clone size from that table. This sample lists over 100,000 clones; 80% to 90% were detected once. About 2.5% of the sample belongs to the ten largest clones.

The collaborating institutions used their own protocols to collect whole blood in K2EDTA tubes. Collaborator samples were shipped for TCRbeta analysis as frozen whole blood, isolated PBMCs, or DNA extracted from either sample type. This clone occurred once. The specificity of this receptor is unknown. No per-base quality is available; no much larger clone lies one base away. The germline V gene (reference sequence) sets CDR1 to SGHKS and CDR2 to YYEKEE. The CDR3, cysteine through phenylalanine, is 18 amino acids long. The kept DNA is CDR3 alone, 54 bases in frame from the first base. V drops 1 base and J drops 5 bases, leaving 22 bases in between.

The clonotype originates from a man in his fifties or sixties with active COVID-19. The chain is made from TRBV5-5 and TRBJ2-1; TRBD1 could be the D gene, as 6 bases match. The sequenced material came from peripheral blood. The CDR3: CASSLRWAGRGVNNEQFF. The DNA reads TGTGCCAGCAGCTTGAGGTGGGCGGGCAGGGGCGTCAACAATGAGCAGTTCTTC.